A single T cell receptor beta chain is shown here with its context. Other DNA sequences in this sample translate to the same CDR3. In the original analysis: It was from reference gene primer amplification that nucleated cell counts were estimated. The assay was immunoSEQ multiplex PCR, and TCRdb's table has in-frame clones only and misses some. V and J calls and clone size are those listed in that table; D and trimming were worked out from the DNA. This sample has more than 110,000 clones, with more than 80% found just once. This record belongs to a study of blood T cell repertoires in COVID-19. Looked up from germline, CDR1 is MDHEN and CDR2 is SYDVKM. V gave up 6 bases and J gave up 0 bases; unmatched junction bases: 4. The CDR3 is 14 residues long.

Sample: PBMCs or T cells enriched from blood (not recorded which). The clonotype originates from a young woman who had been exposed to COVID-19. The chain uses TRBV28 and TRBJ1-1, with 7 nucleotides matching TRBD1. CDR3 nucleotide sequence: TGTGCCAGCAGAAGGGACAGCTTGAACACTGAAGCTTTCTTT. As protein: CASRRDSLNTEAFF.